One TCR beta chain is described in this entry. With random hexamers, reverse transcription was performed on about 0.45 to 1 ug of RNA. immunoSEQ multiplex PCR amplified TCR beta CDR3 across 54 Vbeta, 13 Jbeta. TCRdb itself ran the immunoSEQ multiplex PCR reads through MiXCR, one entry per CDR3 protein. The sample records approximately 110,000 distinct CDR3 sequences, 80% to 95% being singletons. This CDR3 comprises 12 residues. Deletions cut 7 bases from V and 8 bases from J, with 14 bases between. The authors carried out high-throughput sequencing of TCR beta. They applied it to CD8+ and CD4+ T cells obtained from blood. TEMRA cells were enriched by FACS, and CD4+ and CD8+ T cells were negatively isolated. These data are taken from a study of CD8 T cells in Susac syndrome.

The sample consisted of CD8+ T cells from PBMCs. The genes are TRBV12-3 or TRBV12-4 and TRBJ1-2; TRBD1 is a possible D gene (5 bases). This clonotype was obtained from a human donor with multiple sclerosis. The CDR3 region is CASTGGGDGYTF. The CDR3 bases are TGTGCCAGCACTGGGGGGGGAGACGGCTACACCTTC.